Following are 5 T cell receptor beta chains from one sample sequenced in a study of T cell repertoires in cytomegalovirus infection. No cognate antigen is known for these TCRs. TCRdb processed the reads anew with MiXCR; each CDR3 protein has one entry. The sample contains under 130,000 distinct CDR3 sequences, over 40% of which appear only once. Source: CD8+ T cells from cultured PBMCs, taken from culture after CMV antigen stimulation. These receptors were obtained from a human donor in good health (CMV status not recorded). Some clones in this sample may be carry-over from other donors' samples.

The chain has TRBV28 and TRBJ2-7; 7 nucleotides match TRBD1. CDR3 length: 15 residues. Germline lookup yields CDR1 MDHEN and CDR2 SYDVKM. J gave up 4 bases and V 6 bases, and 12 bases lay outside the gene matches. As DNA, the CDR3 is TGTGCCAGCAGCACAGTACGGGGCAGGGGGTACGAGCAGTACTTC. Translated, it gives CASSTVRGRGYEQYF. The whole variable domain, filled in from reference TRBV28 and TRBJ2-7, reads DVKVTQSSRYLVKRTGEKVFLECVQDMDHENMFWYRQDPGLGLRLIYFSYDVKMKEKGDIPEGYSVSREKKERFSLILESASTNQTSMYLCASSTVRGRGYEQYFGPGTRLTVT.

This clonotype has a handful of counts. In DNA form, the CDR3 reads TGTGCCAGCACAACAGACAGGAACATTCAGTACTTC. This codes for CASTTDRNIQYF. The chain carries TRBV6-6 and TRBJ2-4; a weak D match, TRBD1 (6 bases). Germline V gives CDR1 MNHNY, CDR2 SVGAGI (reference sequence). Trimming left V 7 bases short and J 7 bases short, with 11 bases between. CDR3 size: 12 residues.

V usage is TRBV6-6 and J usage is TRBJ1-5; 10 bases map to TRBD1. Per the germline V gene, CDR1 is MNHNY and CDR2 is SVGAGI (reference sequence). This CDR3 region has 14 residues. V was clipped by 6 bases and J by 5 bases; unmatched bases: 4. The CDR3 region has the DNA TGTGCCAGCAGAACCGGGACAGGGGATCAGCCCCAGCATTTT. Amino acids: CASRTGTGDQPQHF.

There are a few counts of this clonotype. CDR3 residues: CASRGTTEAFF. CDR3 nucleotides: TGTGCCAGCAGGGGGACTACTGAAGCTTTCTTT. The V and J genes are TRBV2 and TRBJ1-1; TRBD1 is a possible D gene (5 bases). In germline, CDR1 is SNHLY, CDR2 FYNNEI. Trimming left V 6 bases short and J 5 bases short, with 7 bases between. The CDR3 length is 11 residues.

The chain joins TRBV5-4 to TRBJ2-3; D is undetermined. V gave up 4 bases and J gave up 2 bases, with 5 bases separating them. This CDR3 is built from 12 residues. The V gene's germline CDR1 is SGHNT and CDR2 YYREEE (reference sequence). CDR3 residues: CASSGFTDTQYF. The CDR3 coding sequence is TGTGCCAGCAGCGGGTTCACAGATACGCAGTATTTT.